Listed below are T cell receptor beta chains from one sample, sequenced in a study of OX40 agonist ivuxolimab in advanced cancers. Only in-frame clones appear in the TCRdb table, and some are missing; sequencing was by immunoSEQ multiplex PCR. In the table there are about 63,000 clones, 91% of which are singletons. The source material was CD4+ or CD8+ T cells sorted from blood, sampled in a trial of the OX40 agonist ivuxolimab. These receptors came from an adult with an advanced solid tumor such as melanoma, head and neck, liver or kidney cancer. Both conserved end residues are part of each CDR3. The D gene is left open where the match is weak. For some rows the clone size is stated as once, few or many, or as a class when expanded; others skip it.

j_gene	v_gene	d_gene	abundance	CDR3aa	CDR3nt
TRBJ2-5	TRBV28	NA	NA	CASSFSLIDGETQYF	TGTGCCAGCAGTTTCTCTCTCATAGATGGGGAGACCCAGTACTTC
TRBJ1-2	TRBV25-1	NA	NA	CASSAVNYGYTF	TGTGCCAGCAGCGCAGTTAACTATGGCTACACCTTC
TRBJ2-7	TRBV27	TRBD1	NA	CASSYGQGSYEQYF	TGTGCCAGCAGTTACGGACAGGGGAGCTACGAGCAGTACTTC
TRBJ2-4	TRBV25-1	NA	once	CASSEGVGNIQYF	TGTGCCAGCTCGGAGGGGGTCGGGAACATTCAGTACTTC
TRBJ2-3	TRBV6-6	NA	NA	CATTRIQADTQYF	TGTGCCACCACACGAATCCAGGCAGATACGCAGTATTTT
TRBJ2-3	TRBV6-6	NA	NA	CASSFSSGPSTDTQYF	TGTGCCAGCAGTTTTAGCAGCGGCCCTAGCACAGATACGCAGTATTTT
TRBJ2-2	TRBV6-5	TRBD1	NA	CASRPTGGTGELFF	TGTGCCAGCAGACCGACAGGGGGCACCGGGGAGCTGTTTTTT
TRBJ2-7	TRBV9	NA	NA	CASSVGGNTYEQYF	TGTGCCAGCAGCGTAGGCGGGAACACCTACGAGCAGTACTTC
TRBJ1-2	TRBV9	TRBD1	NA	CASSNTGTGHYGYTF	TGTGCCAGCAGCAACACCGGGACAGGACACTATGGCTACACCTTC
TRBJ2-2	TRBV19	TRBD2	NA	CASSMLGLVFPGELFF	TGTGCCAGTAGTATGTTGGGACTAGTCTTTCCCGGGGAGCTGTTTTTT
TRBJ1-1	TRBV27	NA	NA	CASSGMNTEAFF	TGTGCCAGCAGTGGGATGAACACTGAAGCTTTCTTT
TRBJ1-1	TRBV6-5	NA	NA	CASSYSAGTEAFF	TGTGCCAGCAGTTACTCAGCGGGCACTGAAGCTTTCTTT
TRBJ2-1	TRBV4-3	TRBD1	NA	CASSHGTGGNNEQFF	TGCGCCAGCAGCCACGGGACAGGGGGTAACAATGAGCAGTTCTTC
TRBJ2-1	TRBV28	NA	NA	CASSPDYNEQFF	TGTGCCAGCAGCCCTGATTACAATGAGCAGTTCTTC
TRBJ2-1	TRBV27	NA	NA	CASSSEGDGYNEQFF	TGTGCCAGCAGTTCAGAAGGGGACGGCTACAATGAGCAGTTCTTC
TRBJ2-1	TRBV9	NA	NA	CASSEWGMSYNEQFF	TGTGCCAGCAGCGAGTGGGGGATGTCCTACAATGAGCAGTTCTTC
TRBJ2-3	TRBV7-8	NA	NA	CASSFTSRRTDTQYF	TGTGCCAGCAGCTTCACTAGCAGAAGAACAGATACGCAGTATTTT
TRBJ2-5	TRBV19	NA	NA	CASSNAGIQETQYF	TGTGCCAGTAGTAACGCAGGGATCCAAGAGACCCAGTACTTC
TRBJ1-6	TRBV5-8	NA	NA	CASSPSHF	TGTGCCAGCAGTCCTAGCCACTTT
TRBJ1-1	TRBV27	NA	NA	CASSWVRETEAFF	TGTGCCAGCAGTTGGGTCCGGGAAACTGAAGCTTTCTTT
TRBJ1-3	TRBV5-1	TRBD1	NA	CASSLGTGGLSGNTIYF	TGCGCCAGCAGCTTGGGTACAGGGGGCCTAAGTGGAAACACCATATATTTT
TRBJ2-5	TRBV7-3	NA	NA	CASSLGATAIETQYF	TGTGCCAGCAGCTTAGGGGCTACGGCCATTGAGACCCAGTACTTC
TRBJ2-1	TRBV27	TRBD1	NA	CASSPGGYNEQFF	TGTGCCAGCAGCCCAGGGGGTTACAATGAGCAGTTCTTC
TRBJ2-7	TRBV10-3	NA	once	CAINSGTDVEQYF	TGTGCCATCAATTCGGGGACCGACGTTGAGCAGTACTTC
TRBJ1-2	TRBV6-5	NA	NA	CASSLGINYGYTF	TGTGCCAGCAGTTTAGGGATTAACTATGGCTACACCTTC
TRBJ1-1	TRBV2	TRBD1	NA	CASSEAGQGSTEAFF	TGTGCCAGCAGTGAAGCGGGACAGGGTTCGACTGAAGCTTTCTTT
TRBJ1-1	TRBV7-2	NA	NA	CASSLELRYGDGTEAFF	TGTGCCAGCAGCTTAGAGCTACGGTACGGGGATGGCACTGAAGCTTTCTTT
TRBJ2-7	TRBV27	TRBD2	NA	CASSLESGMSYEQYF	TGTGCCAGCAGTTTGGAGAGCGGGATGTCCTACGAGCAGTACTTC
TRBJ2-5	TRBV19	TRBD2	NA	CASSMGRGGRWQETQYF	TGTGCCAGTAGTATGGGACGGGGGGGCCGATGGCAAGAGACCCAGTACTTC
TRBJ2-5	TRBV5-4	TRBD2	NA	CASSQTSGAQETQYF	TGTGCCAGCAGCCAGACTAGCGGGGCCCAAGAGACCCAGTACTTC
TRBJ2-1	TRBV9	NA	once	CASSVGWAGASFEQFF	TGTGCCAGCAGCGTAGGGTGGGCGGGGGCTAGCTTTGAGCAGTTCTTC
TRBJ2-2	TRBV28	NA	NA	CASSLNTGELFF	TGTGCCAGCAGTCTCAACACCGGGGAGCTGTTTTTT
TRBJ1-4	TRBV9	NA	NA	CASSLQGLLLEEKLFF	TGTGCCAGCAGCTTACAAGGACTCCTCCTGGAGGAAAAACTGTTTTTT
TRBJ2-1	TRBV28	TRBD2	NA	CASSPTTSGAYNEQFF	TGTGCCAGCAGTCCCACGACTAGCGGGGCCTACAATGAGCAGTTCTTC
TRBJ2-2	TRBV9	NA	NA	CASSPSWIGELFF	TGTGCCAGCAGCCCCTCGTGGATCGGGGAGCTGTTTTTT